This TCR beta chain derives from a study of PD-1 blockade in mismatch repair-deficient tumors. Produced via immunoSEQ multiplex PCR; TCRdb's table is partial and in-frame only. The table includes some 120,000 clones, about 88% detected once. CDR3 length: 17 amino acids. Germline V gene data show CDR1 as MGHRA and CDR2 as YSYEKL. Trimming took 1 base from V and 6 from J; bases not matched to a gene: 13. This TCR came from an adult with mismatch repair-deficient cancer. This chain links TRBV4-1 with TRBJ2-5; 8 nucleotides align to TRBD2. This sample comprised peripheral blood, obtained almost 74 weeks after starting pembrolizumab. The CDR3 region has the DNA TGCGCCAGCAGCCAAGCCGTATCGGGACTAGTTTTGAAGACCCAGTACTTC. As protein: CASSQAVSGLVLKTQYF.